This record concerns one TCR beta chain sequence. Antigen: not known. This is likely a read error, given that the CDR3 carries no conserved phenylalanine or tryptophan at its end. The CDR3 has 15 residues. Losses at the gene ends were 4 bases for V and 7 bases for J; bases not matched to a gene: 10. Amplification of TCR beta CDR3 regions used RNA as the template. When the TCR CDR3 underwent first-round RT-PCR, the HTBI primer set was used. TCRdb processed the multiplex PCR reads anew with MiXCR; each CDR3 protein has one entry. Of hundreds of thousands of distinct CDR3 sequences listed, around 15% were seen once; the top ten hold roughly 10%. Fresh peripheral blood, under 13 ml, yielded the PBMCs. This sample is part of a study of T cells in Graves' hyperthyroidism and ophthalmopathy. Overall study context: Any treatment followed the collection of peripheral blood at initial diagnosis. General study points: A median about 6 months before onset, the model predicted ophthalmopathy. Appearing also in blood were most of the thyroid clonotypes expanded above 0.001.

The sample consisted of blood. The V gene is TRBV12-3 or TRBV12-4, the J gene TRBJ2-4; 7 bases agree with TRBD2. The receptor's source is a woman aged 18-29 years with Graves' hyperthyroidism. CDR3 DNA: TGTGCCAGCAGTTACGCTCAGCTAGCGGTTAACATTCAGTACCTC. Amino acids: CASSYAQLAVNIQYL.